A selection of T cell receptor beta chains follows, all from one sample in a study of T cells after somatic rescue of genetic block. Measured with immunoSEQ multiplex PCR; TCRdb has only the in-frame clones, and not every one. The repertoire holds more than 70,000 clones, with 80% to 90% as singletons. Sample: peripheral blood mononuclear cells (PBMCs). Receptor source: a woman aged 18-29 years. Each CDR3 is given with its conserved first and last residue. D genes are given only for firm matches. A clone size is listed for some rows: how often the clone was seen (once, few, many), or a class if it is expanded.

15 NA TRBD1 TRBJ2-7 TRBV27 TGTGCCAGCAGCCAATCCGGGACAGGGACCTACGAGCAGTACTTC CASSQSGTGTYEQYF
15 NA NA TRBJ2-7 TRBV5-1 TGCGCCAGCAGCTTGGGGGACGGATTCCCGTACGAGCAGTACTTC CASSLGDGFPYEQYF
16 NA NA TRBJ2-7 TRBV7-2 TGTGCCAGCAGCTCTCGACCCCCAAGTAACCCCAGCGAGCAGTACTTC CASSSRPPSNPSEQYF
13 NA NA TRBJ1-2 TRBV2 TGTGCCAGCATGCAAACTGCTAACTATGGCTACACCTTC CASMQTANYGYTF
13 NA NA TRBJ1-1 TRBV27 TGTGCCAGCAGTTGGGAGGAACGGACTGAAGCTTTCTTT CASSWEERTEAFF
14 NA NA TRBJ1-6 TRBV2 TGTGCCAGCGCACCCGGGACACGCTATTCACCCCTCCACTTT CASAPGTRYSPLHF
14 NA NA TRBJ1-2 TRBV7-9 TGTGCCAGCACCTTAGACGGGGGGAACTATGGCTACACCTTC CASTLDGGNYGYTF
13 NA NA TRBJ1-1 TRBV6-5 TGTGCCAGCAGTTACTCTTGGAACACTGAAGCTTTCTTT CASSYSWNTEAFF
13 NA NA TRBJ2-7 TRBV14 TGTGCCACCAGTCTTGGGGGGTATCTCGAGCAGTACTTC CATSLGGYLEQYF
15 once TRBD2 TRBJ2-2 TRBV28 TGTGCCAGCATACCCCTAGCGGGAGTTACCGGGGAGCTGTTTTTT CASIPLAGVTGELFF
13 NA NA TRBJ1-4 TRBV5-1 TGCGCCAGCAGAGAGCAGGGAAATGAAAAACTGTTTTTT CASREQGNEKLFF
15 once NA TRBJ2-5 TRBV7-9 TGTGCCAGCAGCCCCCCGGCCCCGTACCAAGAGACCCAGTACTTC CASSPPAPYQETQYF
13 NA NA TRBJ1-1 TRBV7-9 TGTGCCAGCAGCTTTCAGGAAAGGTCTGAAGCTTTCTTT CASSFQERSEAFF
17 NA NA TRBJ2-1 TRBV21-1 TGTGCCAGCAGCAAATGGCCCCCACTAGGGCTCTACAATGAGCAGTTCTTC CASSKWPPLGLYNEQFF
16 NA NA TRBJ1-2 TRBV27 TGTGCCAGCAGTTGGAGTGGTAACCTAGGGGAAAATGGCTACACCTTC CASSWSGNLGENGYTF
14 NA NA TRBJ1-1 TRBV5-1 TGCGCCAGCAGACTATCTCCAGGGGCCCCTGAAGCTTTCTTT CASRLSPGAPEAFF
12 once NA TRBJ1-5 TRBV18 TGTGCCAGCTCACCACCGGGTCAGCCCCAGCATTTT CASSPPGQPQHF
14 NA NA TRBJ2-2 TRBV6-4 TGTGCCAGCAGTGCTAGCGTCGACACCGGGGAGCTGTTTTTT CASSASVDTGELFF
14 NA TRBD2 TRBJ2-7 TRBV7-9 TGTGCCAGCAGCTTAGCAGCGGGAGTGGAAGAGCAGTACTTC CASSLAAGVEEQYF
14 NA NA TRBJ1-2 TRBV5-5 TGTGCCAGCAGCTTTCAGGGGCTGGGGCATGGCTACACCTTC CASSFQGLGHGYTF
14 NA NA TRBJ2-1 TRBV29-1 TGCAGCGTTGAAGAACGAGGGGGGTACAATGAGCAGTTCTTC CSVEERGGYNEQFF
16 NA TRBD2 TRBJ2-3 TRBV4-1 TGCGCCAGCAGCCAAGATCCCCCGGGAGGGGCAGATACGCAGTATTTT CASSQDPPGGADTQYF
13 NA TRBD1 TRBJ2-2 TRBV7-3 TGTGCCAGCAGACAGGGGGACACCGGGGAGCTGTTTTTT CASRQGDTGELFF
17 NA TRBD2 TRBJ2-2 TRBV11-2 TGTGCCAGCAGCCGCGGGACTAGCGGGAAAAACACCGGGGAGCTGTTTTTT CASSRGTSGKNTGELFF